The TCR beta chain described here comes from a study of T cell responses to AZD1222 COVID-19 vaccine. Germline V gene lookup returns CDR1 SGHTA and CDR2 FQGNSA. There are 15 residues in the CDR3. Trimming took 6 bases from V and 4 from J, leaving 18 bases between them. Repertoires were generated with immunoSEQ multiplex PCR, while TCRdb's copy carries only in-frame clones and drops some. The table shows some 85,000 clones, with about 90% occurring only once. The origin of this receptor is an adult in good health. Specimen: peripheral blood, collected on day 0 of AZD1222 vaccination. The rearrangement uses TRBV7-2 and TRBJ1-2; D remains unclear. The DNA for the CDR3 is TGTGCCAGCAGGTCCGGGCCTCAGGAAATCTATGGCTACACCTTC. As protein: CASRSGPQEIYGYTF.